This is a list of T cell receptor beta chains from one sample in a study of blood T cell repertoires in COVID-19. Clones were sequenced by immunoSEQ multiplex PCR, and TCRdb holds only the in-frame ones, with some missing. This table holds under 450,000 clones, approximately 88% found once. What was sequenced was peripheral blood. All receptors come from a woman between 45 and 65 years old with COVID-19, enrolled during active disease. CDR3s include the opening cysteine and the closing phenylalanine or tryptophan. Fields, in order: D gene, clone size, CDR3 length, V gene, J gene, CDR3 DNA, CDR3 protein. D genes are given only for firm matches. A row's size may be missing; if present it is once, few, many or a size class.

-,-,17,TRBV4-1,TRBJ1-5,TGCGCCAGCAGCCAAGATGGGGGAAGGCAGGGGAATCAGCCCCAGCATTTT,CASSQDGGRQGNQPQHF
TRBD1,-,16,TRBV14,TRBJ1-3,TGTGCCAGCAGCCAAGTTCACAGGGGACCTGGAAACACCATATATTTT,CASSQVHRGPGNTIYF
-,-,14,TRBV5-1,TRBJ1-1,TGCGCCAGCAGCCTACTTCAGGGAAACACTGAAGCTTTCTTT,CASSLLQGNTEAFF
-,-,13,TRBV12-3/TRBV12-4,TRBJ1-1,TGTGCCAGCAGTCGAAGGGAAGGGGCTGAAGCTTTCTTT,CASSRREGAEAFF
-,-,12,TRBV5-1,TRBJ1-2,TGCGCCAGCAGCTATGACAGCTATGGCTACACCTTC,CASSYDSYGYTF
TRBD2,-,15,TRBV4-1,TRBJ2-1,TGCGCCAGCAGCCCGTTGGGACTAGCATTACGCGAGCAGTTCTTC,CASSPLGLALREQFF
-,once,16,TRBV9,TRBJ1-3,TGTGCCAGCATATTTTATCTCCGTCCCACGGGGAACACCATATATTTT,CASIFYLRPTGNTIYF
-,-,13,TRBV6-5,TRBJ2-7,TGTGCCAGCGTCCTAGGCGCCCTGTACGAGCAGTACTTC,CASVLGALYEQYF
TRBD1,-,14,TRBV6-5,TRBJ2-7,TGTGCCAGCAGATTAGGACAGGGGTCCCACGAGCAGTACTTC,CASRLGQGSHEQYF
-,once,15,TRBV18,TRBJ2-1,TGTGCCAGCTCACCCTGGGCGAGATCTTGGAATGAGCAGTTCTTC,CASSPWARSWNEQFF
-,-,14,TRBV2,TRBJ1-1,TGTGCCAGCAGTCTATCCCGGAGGAACACTGAAGCTTTCTTT,CASSLSRRNTEAFF
-,-,19,TRBV1,TRBJ2-5,TGCACCAGCAGCCAAGATCAGGGTAGCGGGGGGTACAATGGGGAGACCCAGTACTTC,CTSSQDQGSGGYNGETQYF
-,-,14,TRBV3-1/TRBV3-2,TRBJ1-1,TGTGCCAGCAGCAGGTTGGCGGGGAACACTGAAGCTTTCTTT,CASSRLAGNTEAFF
-,-,16,TRBV30,TRBJ1-2,TGTGCCTGGAGTGTACCGGGGAGCTTCGGGGGATTTGGCTACACCTTC,CAWSVPGSFGGFGYTF
TRBD1,-,15,TRBV19,TRBJ2-1,TGTGCCAGTAGTAAGGGACAGGGGGGATACAATGAGCAGTTCTTC,CASSKGQGGYNEQFF
TRBD1,-,14,TRBV2,TRBJ1-2,TGTGCCAGCAGTGGGACAGGGGTTTTCTATGGCTACACCTTC,CASSGTGVFYGYTF
-,-,16,TRBV29-1,TRBJ2-3,TGCAGCCCTAGGGGCAGGGGTTACTCTAGCACAGATACGCAGTATTTT,CSPRGRGYSSTDTQYF
-,few,14,TRBV10-1,TRBJ2-1,TGCGCCAGCAGTGAGTCTGACAGACACAATGAGCAGTTCTTC,CASSESDRHNEQFF
TRBD1,-,16,TRBV27,TRBJ2-5,TGTGCCAGCAGTTTTCGGGGAAGGGGGCATCCGGAGACCCAGTACTTC,CASSFRGRGHPETQYF
TRBD2,-,16,TRBV19,TRBJ2-2,TGTGCCAGTAGTGATATAGCCGTGCGGGAGTCCGGGGAGCTGTTTTTT,CASSDIAVRESGELFF
-,-,14,TRBV5-4,TRBJ1-1,TGTGCCAGCAGCTTGGGCTTCGCGGGCACTGAAGCTTTCTTT,CASSLGFAGTEAFF
TRBD1,-,12,TRBV24-1,TRBJ2-5,TGTGCCACCACCGACAGGGAGGAGACCCAGTACTTC,CATTDREETQYF
-,-,15,TRBV5-1,TRBJ1-2,TGCGCCAGCAGCCCGATTGAGCCCACCAGGGATGGCTACACCTTC,CASSPIEPTRDGYTF
TRBD1,once,14,TRBV2,TRBJ2-2,TGTGCCAGCAGTGAACAGGGGGACACCGGGGAGCTGTTTTTT,CASSEQGDTGELFF
TRBD1,-,14,TRBV3-1/TRBV3-2,TRBJ1-1,TGTGCCAGCAGCCCCCTAAGGGGGCCCACTGAAGCTTTCTTT,CASSPLRGPTEAFF
-,-,15,TRBV5-1,TRBJ1-1,TGCGCCAGCAGCTCCTACCCGGGGGGAAACACTGAAGCTTTCTTT,CASSSYPGGNTEAFF
TRBD1,-,16,TRBV4-2,TRBJ1-2,TGTGCCAGCAGCGCACGACAGGGTTACGCGGACTATGGCTACACCTTC,CASSARQGYADYGYTF
-,-,13,TRBV2,TRBJ2-5,TGTGCCAGCAGTCGGGGTTCCCAAGAGACCCAGTACTTC,CASSRGSQETQYF
TRBD1,-,11,TRBV20-1,TRBJ2-1,TGCAGTGTGGACAGGGACAATGAGCAGTTCTTC,CSVDRDNEQFF
TRBD2,once,16,TRBV9,TRBJ2-1,TGTGCCAGCAGCGTGGGACTAGCGGGGGGCCACAATGAGCAGTTCTTC,CASSVGLAGGHNEQFF
-,-,13,TRBV6-6,TRBJ1-2,TGTGCCAGCAGTTACTCGAACGGGGATGGCTACACCTTC,CASSYSNGDGYTF
TRBD1,-,14,TRBV6-5,TRBJ2-1,TGTGCCAGCAGTTCCGACAGGGCCTACAATGAGCAGTTCTTC,CASSSDRAYNEQFF
TRBD1,-,13,TRBV25-1,TRBJ1-2,TGTGCCAGCAGTACAGGGGCCCCAAATGGCTACACCTTC,CASSTGAPNGYTF
-,-,14,TRBV3-1/TRBV3-2,TRBJ1-1,TGTGCCAGCAGCCCCGACACCCTTAACACTGAAGCTTTCTTT,CASSPDTLNTEAFF
TRBD1,-,16,TRBV6-1,TRBJ1-6,TGTGCCAGCAGTGCCCAGGGGGCCTCGGGTAATTCACCCCTCCACTTT,CASSAQGASGNSPLHF
-,once,12,TRBV12-3/TRBV12-4,TRBJ2-7,TGTGCCAGCAGTCCGTCGAGGTACGAGCAGTACTTC,CASSPSRYEQYF
-,-,15,TRBV5-1,TRBJ2-5,TGCGCCAGCAGCTTGGGGGCCACGAGACAAGAGACCCAGTACTTC,CASSLGATRQETQYF
-,-,19,TRBV4-2,TRBJ2-1,TGTGCCAGCAGCCAAGATTGGGGGGGGGCCCCTAGCTCCTACAATGAGCAGTTCTTC,CASSQDWGGAPSSYNEQFF
TRBD1,-,15,TRBV5-8,TRBJ2-7,TGTGCCAGCAGCTTGAATCCTACAGGGGCGTACGAGCAGTACTTC,CASSLNPTGAYEQYF
-,-,14,TRBV10-2,TRBJ2-3,TGCGCCAGCAGTGAATCGGGGGGCGTGGATACGCAGTATTTT,CASSESGGVDTQYF
-,-,14,TRBV19,TRBJ1-1,TGTGCCAGTAGTATAGGCCAGGGACAATTTGAAGCTTTCTTT,CASSIGQGQFEAFF
TRBD1,few,14,TRBV29-1,TRBJ2-2,TGCAGCGTAAGCCCGGACAGGGACACCGGGGAGCTGTTTTTT,CSVSPDRDTGELFF
TRBD1,-,15,TRBV11-2,TRBJ1-6,TGTGCCAGCAGCTTAGTTCAGGGGGTAGGGTCACCCCTCCACTTT,CASSLVQGVGSPLHF
-,-,13,TRBV27,TRBJ2-3,TGTGCCAGCAGTTTATCCAGCGGAGATACGCAGTATTTT,CASSLSSGDTQYF
TRBD2,-,16,TRBV30,TRBJ2-5,TGTGCCTGGAGTGTTGGGGCTAGCGGGGGTAGAGAGACCCAGTACTTC,CAWSVGASGGRETQYF
TRBD1,-,13,TRBV19,TRBJ2-5,TGTGCCAGCCGGGGACAGTACCAAGAGACCCAGTACTTC,CASRGQYQETQYF
TRBD1,once,18,TRBV27,TRBJ1-1,TGTGCCAGCAGTATTTACCAGGGGACAGGGGTGAGAAACACTGAAGCTTTCTTT,CASSIYQGTGVRNTEAFF
-,few,16,TRBV6-1,TRBJ1-2,TGTGCCAGCAGTGAAGCGGCCGTTACCGGGGGTTATGGCTACACCTTC,CASSEAAVTGGYGYTF
TRBD2,once,15,TRBV6-5,TRBJ2-4,TGTGCCAGCAGCAGAAAAGCGGGGAGGCGAAGCATTCAGTACTTC,CASSRKAGRRSIQYF
-,-,15,TRBV2,TRBJ2-5,TGTGCCAGCAGTGACGGGATGAAGCCCCAAGAGACCCAGTACTTC,CASSDGMKPQETQYF
TRBD1,-,13,TRBV20-1,TRBJ1-2,TGCAGTGCTAGTTTTCCAGGGGGCTATGGCTACACCTTC,CSASFPGGYGYTF
-,few,14,TRBV5-4,TRBJ2-3,TGTGCCAGCAGCCGCGAATTGGGCACAGATACGCAGTATTTT,CASSRELGTDTQYF
TRBD1,-,13,TRBV12-3/TRBV12-4,TRBJ1-2,TGTGCCAGCAGTCCCGACAGGGACTATGGCTACACCTTC,CASSPDRDYGYTF